The 31 T cell receptor beta chains below all came from one sample that was sequenced in a study of identical twins (TCRdb year 2016). Preparation of the library involved 5' RACE. Sequencing was carried out with an Illumina HiSeq 2000. TCRdb reanalyzed the raw reads on its own, using fastp at Q25 for trimming and MiXCR for clone calling, and kept in-frame beta chains. Records with the same CDR3 protein are collapsed into one entry carrying the most frequent genes and DNA. This sample comprises around 490,000 distinct CDR3 sequences, about 20% of them detected only once. Of the sample, 0.48% is held by the ten largest clones. These data were also reused for a study on yellow fever vaccine responses in identical twins.

Sequencing was carried out using CD4+ T cells sorted from blood. The receptors originated from a woman aged 18-29 years in good health.

The chain carries TRBV10-2 and TRBJ2-3; D is unclear. The CDR3 length is 15 residues. V dropped 0 bases and J dropped 4 bases, with 11 bases sitting between them. Germline CDR1 and CDR2: WSHSY and SAAADI. The CDR3 region has the DNA TGCGCCAGCAGTGAGTCGATGACTTGGGCAGATACGCAGTATTTT. This gives the protein CASSESMTWADTQYF.

The V gene is TRBV5-3, the J gene TRBJ1-5, with D possibly being TRBD1 (6 bases). TRBV5-3 is an ORF, and what it does is uncertain. The length of the CDR3 is 15 residues. The germline V and J ends were trimmed by 0 bases and 5 bases, with 12 bases remaining between them. CDR3 residues: CARSLEDSYYQPQHF. For the CDR3, the DNA is TGTGCCAGAAGCTTGGAGGACAGCTACTATCAGCCCCAGCATTTT.

The chain uses TRBV20-1 and TRBJ2-3; the D gene is possibly TRBD1 (6 bases). Deletions cut 6 bases from V and 0 bases from J, with 13 bases between. Per the germline V gene, CDR1 is DFQATT and CDR2 is SNEGSKA (reference sequence). The CDR3 sequence is 14 residues long. CDR3 coding DNA: TGCAGTGCCCAACAGGGTCACAGCACAGATACGCAGTATTTT. It is translated as CSAQQGHSTDTQYF.

The V call is TRBV7-6, the J call TRBJ1-1, with D unresolved. With 4 bases removed from V and 1 base from J, the gap between germline ends came to 7 bases. This CDR3 region has 13 residues. Germline assignment: CDR1 SGHVS and CDR2 FNYEAQ. DNA of the CDR3: TGTGCCAGCAGCTCGCACAAGAACACTGAAGCTTTCTTT. Amino acids: CASSSHKNTEAFF.

This clonotype was counted only a few times. It is unclear where the CDR3 begins or ends on the DNA, so no DNA is shown, and the CDR3 is as TCRdb lists it. The chain joins TRBV10-3 to TRBJ2-5; no check of the table's D call, TRBD1, against the DNA was made. The CDR3 extends over 16 residues, inclusive of both ends. Germline assignment: CDR1 ENHRY and CDR2 SYGVKD. The CDR3 sequence is CAISSSGTGNVETQYF.

The chain employs TRBV10-2 and TRBJ2-1; TRBD1 or TRBD2 may be the D gene (5 bases each). In germline, CDR1 is WSHSY, CDR2 SAAADI. Trimming left V 6 bases short and J 4 bases short, with 13 bases between. This CDR3 region has 14 residues. The chain's CDR3 is CASRGTLTYNEQFF. DNA of the CDR3: TGCGCCAGCAGAGGGACGTTGACTTACAATGAGCAGTTCTTC.

The V gene is TRBV9, the J gene TRBJ2-2; no reliable D call. Between the trimmed V and J ends, which lost 8 bases and 1 base, there was a span of 12 bases. Germline-derived CDR1 and CDR2 are SGDLS and YYNGEE. The CDR3 is made up of 14 amino acids. CDR3 sequence: CASQDRVNTGELFF. CDR3 coding DNA: TGTGCCAGTCAGGACCGAGTGAACACCGGGGAGCTGTTTTTT. The complete variable domain, with remaining parts taken from reference TRBV9 and TRBJ2-2, reads DSGVTQTPKHLITATGQRVTLRCSPRSGDLSVYWYQQSLDQGLQFLIQYYNGEERAKGNILERFSAQQFPDLHSELNLSSLELGDSALYFCASQDRVNTGELFFGEGSRLTVL.

V gene TRBV11-2 combines with J gene TRBJ2-4; D may be TRBD1 (7 bases). The V gene lost 5 bases and the J gene lost 0 bases, with 20 bases spanning the gap. Germline CDR1 reads SGHAT; CDR2 reads FQNNGV. This CDR3 has 18 amino acids. As DNA, the CDR3 is TGTGCCAGCAGCACTCGCCTGGAGGGGACAGTAGCCAAAAACATTCAGTACTTC. Protein product: CASSTRLEGTVAKNIQYF.

The chain is built from TRBV3-1 and TRBJ2-2; TRBD1 agrees at 7 bases. The germline V gene has CDR1 LGHDT and CDR2 YNNKEL (reference sequence). This CDR3 is built from 17 residues. The ends lost 4 bases at V and 2 bases at J; junction bases unmatched: 10. The CDR3 DNA is TGTGCCAGCAGCCGCCCGACAGGGAAAGTTAACACCGGGGAGCTGTTTTTT. Translating it yields CASSRPTGKVNTGELFF.

The genes are TRBV4-1 and TRBJ2-2; the D is unclear. V was clipped by 5 bases and J by 1 base, with 8 bases between them. The CDR3 runs to 14 residues. Germline values: CDR1 MGHRA, CDR2 YSYEKL. The CDR3 is CASSSQENTGELFF. The CDR3 nucleotides read TGCGCCAGCAGCTCACAAGAGAACACCGGGGAGCTGTTTTTT.

The chain combines TRBV15 with TRBJ2-1; perhaps TRBD1 as D (5 bases). Germline CDR1 LNHNV, CDR2 YYDKDF (reference sequence). The ends were cut back, 1 base at V and 7 bases at J, with 11 bases in the middle. The CDR3 is 14 amino acids. This CDR3 is CATSRGQSKNEQFF. Here the CDR3 DNA reads TGTGCCACCAGCAGAGGACAGAGCAAGAATGAGCAGTTCTTC.

The chain links TRBV3-1 to TRBJ2-2; TRBD2 matches at 7 bases. This CDR3 region has 16 residues. The germline V gene has CDR1 LGHDT and CDR2 YNNKEL (reference sequence). V was clipped by 1 base and J by 4 bases; unmatched bases: 6. Written as DNA, the CDR3 is TGTGCCAGCAGCCAAGGGGAGGGCCCGAGCACCGGGGAGCTGTTTTTT. Translation gives CASSQGEGPSTGELFF.

This clonotype was observed a few times. The chain joins TRBV12-3 or TRBV12-4 to TRBJ2-1; 11 bases are a match to TRBD2. The CDR3 is 18 residues long. The trim removed 5 bases at V and 0 bases at J, leaving 9 bases unmatched. The DNA for the CDR3 is TGTGCCAGCAGTGTTAGCGGGAGGGCCGGGAGCTCCTACAATGAGCAGTTCTTC. This gives the protein CASSVSGRAGSSYNEQFF.

This sequence joins TRBV5-1 and TRBJ2-3; TRBD1 matches at 10 bases. Germline values: CDR1 SGHRS, CDR2 YFSETQ. After removal of 4 bases from V and 3 bases from J, the junction contained 5 bases not matched to a gene. The CDR3 runs 15 residues. The CDR3 nucleotides read TGCGCCAGCAGCCTAAGACAGGGGGCTACAGATACGCAGTATTTT. This gives the protein CASSLRQGATDTQYF.

This clonotype was found a few times. The CDR3 DNA reads TGTGCCAGCAGCCCCAGGGGGGGGCTAGCGGGGCCTGATGAGCAGTTCTTC. This encodes CASSPRGGLAGPDEQFF. The rearrangement uses TRBV11-2 and TRBJ2-1; TRBD2 aligns across 9 bases. The CDR3 sequence is 17 residues long. J lost 8 bases, V lost 5 bases, and 16 bases had no gene match. Germline V gene data show CDR1 as SGHAT and CDR2 as FQNNGV.

The chain is built from TRBV7-9 and TRBJ2-7; 9 nucleotides agree with TRBD1. This CDR3 is 17 amino acids long. The ends lost 1 base at V and 5 bases at J; junction bases unmatched: 12. CDR1 is SEHNR, CDR2 FQNEAQ, per germline (reference sequence). The CDR3 protein is CASSLGFLGQGIDEQYF. The CDR3 bases are TGTGCCAGCAGCTTAGGCTTCCTGGGACAGGGAATCGACGAGCAGTACTTC.

The chain combines TRBV28 with TRBJ2-7; 8 positions match TRBD2. After removal of 8 bases from V and 2 bases from J, the junction contained 5 bases not matched to a gene. The germline gives CDR1 MDHEN, CDR2 SYDVKM. The CDR3 totals 13 residues. The CDR3 DNA is TGTGCCAGCGAGCGGGAGCGACCCTACGAGCAGTACTTC. Protein: CASERERPYEQYF.

This clonotype was picked up a small number of times. V is TRBV5-4 and J is TRBJ1-6, with D possibly being TRBD1 (6 bases). Trimming cost V 4 bases and J 5 bases, with 13 bases left between them. CDR3 length: 15 amino acids. The V gene's germline CDR1 is SGHNT and CDR2 YYREEE (reference sequence). DNA for the CDR3: TGTGCCAGCAGCACCCCGGACAGAGATAATTCACCCCTCCACTTT. It codes for CASSTPDRDNSPLHF.

This clonotype came up a few times. The chain combines TRBV6-1 with TRBJ1-5; TRBD1 matches 8 bases. Losses at the gene ends were 4 bases for V and 7 bases for J; bases not matched to a gene: 9. The V gene's germline CDR1 is MNHNS and CDR2 SASEGT. The CDR3 has 15 amino acids. The CDR3, as DNA: TGTGCCAGCAGTGCCCCGGACAGGGCCAGACAGCCCCAGCATTTT. Its protein is CASSAPDRARQPQHF.

This clonotype was counted between two and nine times. The V and J genes are TRBV19 and TRBJ2-1; 9 nucleotides match TRBD2. In germline, CDR1 is LNHDA, CDR2 SQIVND (reference sequence). J was trimmed by 4 bases and V by 1 base; bases with no gene match: 5. This CDR3 comprises 16 residues. CDR3 sequence (DNA): TGTGCCAGTAGTATAGCCCCAGCGGGAGGATACAATGAGCAGTTCTTC. Protein product: CASSIAPAGGYNEQFF.

The chain uses TRBV28 and TRBJ2-7, with D perhaps being TRBD1 or TRBD2 (6 bases each). Germline V lookup: CDR1 MDHEN, CDR2 SYDVKM. Trimming took off 6 bases at V and 3 bases at J, with 15 bases between the two ends. The CDR3 totals 14 residues. The DNA for the CDR3 is TGTGCCAGCAGGAGGGGGGCAGACTTCTACGAGCAGTACTTC. It specifies CASRRGADFYEQYF.

J is TRBJ2-7 and V is TRBV20-1; the match to TRBD2 covers 7 bases. Germline V gives CDR1 DFQATT, CDR2 SNEGSKA (reference sequence). The CDR3 totals 13 residues. V was clipped by 5 bases and J by 3 bases; unmatched bases: 7. CDR3 residues: CSAQGGPNYEQYF. DNA for the CDR3: TGCAGTGCTCAGGGAGGGCCTAACTACGAGCAGTACTTC.

V gene TRBV6-5 combines with J gene TRBJ2-7, with 7 bases matching TRBD2. The J segment lost 1 base and the V segment lost 4 bases, leaving 1 base of the junction unmatched. This CDR3 has 13 amino acids. CDR1 is MNHEY, CDR2 SVGAGI, per germline. In DNA form, the CDR3 reads TGTGCCAGCAGTTCTAGCGGTTCCTACGAGCAGTACTTC. Its translation: CASSSSGSYEQYF.

The V call is TRBV5-1, the J call TRBJ1-6; maybe TRBD1 (5 bases). CDR3 length equals 15 residues. Germline CDR1 is SGHRS and CDR2 is YFSETQ. V was clipped by 1 base and J by 8 bases, with 13 bases between them. CDR3 in amino acids: CASSLWDGTDSPLHF. CDR3 coding DNA: TGCGCCAGCAGCTTGTGGGACGGTACGGATTCACCCCTCCACTTT.

This clonotype was counted between two and nine times. V gene TRBV7-2 combines with J gene TRBJ2-2; weak D call: TRBD2 (5 bases). The CDR3 runs 15 residues. Trimming removed 0 bases from V and 4 bases from J, with 9 bases in between. Germline V lookup: CDR1 SGHTA, CDR2 FQGNSA. CDR3 amino acids: CASSLAGGGTGELFF. Here the CDR3 DNA reads TGTGCCAGCAGCTTAGCGGGTGGAGGCACCGGGGAGCTGTTTTTT.

This clonotype occurred a few times. This chain uses TRBV7-6 with TRBJ2-7; 12 bases line up with TRBD2. This CDR3 is 15 amino acids long. Looked up from germline, CDR1 is SGHVS and CDR2 is FNYEAQ. Trimming took 7 bases from V and 2 from J; bases not matched to a gene: 6. CDR3 DNA: TGTGCCAGCACCAAACTAGCGGGAGGTACCTACGAGCAGTACTTC. Amino acids: CASTKLAGGTYEQYF.

The rearrangement uses TRBV6-1 and TRBJ2-1; TRBD2 aligns across 11 bases. After removal of 3 bases from V and 7 bases from J, the junction contained 11 bases not matched to a gene. Looked up from germline, CDR1 is MNHNS and CDR2 is SASEGT. There are 17 residues in the CDR3. In nucleotides, the CDR3 is TGTGCCAGCAGTGAGGGACTAGCGGAACTCCCTAGAAATGAGCAGTTCTTC. Translated: CASSEGLAELPRNEQFF.

The chain links TRBV15 to TRBJ1-2, with D perhaps TRBD1 (5 bases). Trimming stripped 8 bases from V and 8 bases from J, with 24 bases between. This CDR3 comprises 15 residues. Germline V CDR1 and CDR2: LNHNV, YYDKDF (reference sequence). CDR3 loop: CATFTTGAPRGGYTF. CDR3 DNA sequence: TGTGCCACCTTTACCACAGGCGCTCCCCGCGGAGGCTACACCTTC. The whole variable domain, filled in from reference TRBV15 and TRBJ1-2, reads DAMVIQNPRYQVTQFGKPVTLSCSQTLNHNVMYWYQQKSSQAPKLLFHYYDKDFNNEADTPDNFQSRRPNTSFCFLDIRSPGLGDTAMYLCATFTTGAPRGGYTFGSGTRLTVV.

This clonotype was seen a handful of times. The chain employs TRBV6-5 and TRBJ1-2; D is unclear. Germline V gives CDR1 MNHEY, CDR2 SVGAGI. The CDR3 runs to 13 residues. V lost 2 bases to trimming and J lost 2 bases, with 6 bases between them. The CDR3 loop is CASSYGLNYGYTF. CDR3 in DNA: TGTGCCAGCAGTTACGGCTTGAACTATGGCTACACCTTC.

The sample holds a few counts of this clonotype. The V and J genes are TRBV5-1 and TRBJ2-7, with D unresolved. The V end lost 8 bases, the J end lost 0 bases, and 12 bases lay between the germline ends. Germline CDR1 reads SGHRS; CDR2 reads YFSETQ. The CDR3 is made up of 13 amino acids. CDR3 region: CARSRKSSYEQYV. DNA of the CDR3: TGCGCCAGGTCGAGAAAAAGCTCCTACGAGCAGTACGTC.

This clonotype was counted between two and nine times. The chain is built from TRBV24-1 and TRBJ2-3; D tentatively fits TRBD1 or TRBD2 (5 bases each). Germline CDR1 is KGHDR and CDR2 is SFDVKD. The V gene lost 4 bases and the J gene lost 4 bases, with 14 bases spanning the gap. The CDR3 totals 15 residues. The CDR3: CATSDQRGVSDTQYF. CDR3 in DNA: TGTGCCACCAGTGACCAAAGGGGAGTTTCAGATACGCAGTATTTT.